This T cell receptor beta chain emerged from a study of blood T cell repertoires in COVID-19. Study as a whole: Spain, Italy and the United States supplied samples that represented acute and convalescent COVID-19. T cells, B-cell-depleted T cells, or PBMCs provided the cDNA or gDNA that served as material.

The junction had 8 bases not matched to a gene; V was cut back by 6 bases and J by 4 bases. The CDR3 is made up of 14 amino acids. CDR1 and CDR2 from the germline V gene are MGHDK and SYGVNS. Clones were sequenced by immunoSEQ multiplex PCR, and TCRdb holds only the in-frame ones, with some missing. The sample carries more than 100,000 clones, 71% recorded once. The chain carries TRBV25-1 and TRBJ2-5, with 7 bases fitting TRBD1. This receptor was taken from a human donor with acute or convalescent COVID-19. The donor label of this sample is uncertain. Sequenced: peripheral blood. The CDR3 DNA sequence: TGTGCCAGCAGGGGGAACCGGGACAGAGAGACCCAGTACTTC. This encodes CASRGNRDRETQYF.